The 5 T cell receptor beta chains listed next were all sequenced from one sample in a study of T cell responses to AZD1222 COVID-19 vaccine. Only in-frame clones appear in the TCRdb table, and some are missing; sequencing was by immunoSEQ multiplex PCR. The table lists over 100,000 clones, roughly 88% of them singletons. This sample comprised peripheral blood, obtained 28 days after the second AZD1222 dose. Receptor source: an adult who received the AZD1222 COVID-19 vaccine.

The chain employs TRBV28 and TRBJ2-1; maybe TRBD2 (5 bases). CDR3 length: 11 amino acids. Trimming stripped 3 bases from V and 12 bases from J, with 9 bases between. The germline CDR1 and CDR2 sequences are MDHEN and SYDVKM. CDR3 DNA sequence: TGTGCCAGCAGTTTCCGGGGAATGCAGTTCTTC. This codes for CASSFRGMQFF.

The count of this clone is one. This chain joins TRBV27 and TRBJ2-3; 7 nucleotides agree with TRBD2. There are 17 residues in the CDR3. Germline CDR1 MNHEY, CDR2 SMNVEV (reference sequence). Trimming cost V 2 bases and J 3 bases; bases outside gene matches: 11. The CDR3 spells CASSLTERGGGTDTQYF. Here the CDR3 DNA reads TGTGCCAGCAGTTTAACCGAGCGGGGCGGGGGAACAGATACGCAGTATTTT.

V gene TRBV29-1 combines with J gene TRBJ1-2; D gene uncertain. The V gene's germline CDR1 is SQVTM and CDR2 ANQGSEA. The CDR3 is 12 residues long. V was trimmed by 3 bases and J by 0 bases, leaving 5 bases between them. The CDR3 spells CSVETANYGYTF. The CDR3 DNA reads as TGCAGCGTTGAGACGGCTAACTATGGCTACACCTTC.

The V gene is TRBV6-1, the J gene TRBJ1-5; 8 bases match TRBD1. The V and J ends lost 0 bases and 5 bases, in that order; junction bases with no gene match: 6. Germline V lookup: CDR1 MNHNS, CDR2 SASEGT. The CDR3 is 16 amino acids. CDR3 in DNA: TGTGCCAGCAGTGAAGCGGAAGGGACAGGAGATCAGCCCCAGCATTTT. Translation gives CASSEAEGTGDQPQHF.

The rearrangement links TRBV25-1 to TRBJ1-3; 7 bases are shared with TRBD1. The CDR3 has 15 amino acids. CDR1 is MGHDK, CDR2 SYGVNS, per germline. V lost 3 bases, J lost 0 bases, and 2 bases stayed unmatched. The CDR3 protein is CASSESGGSGNTIYF. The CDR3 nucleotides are TGTGCCAGCAGTGAGTCAGGGGGCTCTGGAAACACCATATATTTT.